This entry features one TCR gamma chain sequence. Its antigen specificity is not known. Mismatch with germline at one junction end may stem from a read error. Library method: multiplex PCR. Sequencer: Ion Torrent PGM. TRG repertoires were amplified from 200 ng of biopsy DNA with the LymphoTrack kit, in which Illumina adapters are carried by the primers. TRG amplicons were purified using AMPure XP beads, were quantified on a 2100 Bioanalyzer, and were pooled equimolarly. An Ion PGM instrument was used to sequence the TRG libraries. The study's own analysis went as follows. FastX removed reads in which more than 10% of nucleotides fell below the per-patient third-quartile quality score. IMGT/HighV-QUEST was used to align reads in order to assign V, D and J genes, locate CDR3 regions and judge functionality. Sequences were converted to amino acids, and every sequence predicted to be non-functional was removed. CDR3s were split into kmers, with and without positional annotation; kmer frequencies underwent PCA, and samples were clustered using all 1023 combinations of PCs 1-10. Leave-one-out cross-validation was used to validate the classification, with parameters re-optimised on the remaining samples in each round. Using the vegan R package, Shannon diversity was calculated from repeated random subsamples whose size matched the lowest read count. The public reads were reprocessed by TCRdb using CATT, and rows of matching DNA were later combined. It is TCRdb's table, rather than the study itself, that gives the V and J calls and clone size. This sample lists fewer than 1,900 gamma-chain clones; around 61% were detected once. Of the sample, approximately 5.3% is held by the ten largest clones.

CDR1 VINAFY and CDR2 YDVSNSKD are derived from the germline V gene. Including cysteine and phenylalanine, the CDR3 has 14 amino acids. The kept DNA is CDR3 alone, 42 bases in frame from the first base. The sample belongs to a study of intestinal T cells in coeliac disease (TCRdb year 2020). The study in broad terms: Coeliac patients were found to be much younger than controls, with mean ages of around 16.0 versus 57 years recorded in the TRG cohort. Duodenal biopsies from about eleven coeliac disease patients and about eleven non-coeliac controls were included in the TCR-delta (TRD) cohort. Duodenal biopsies from around 33 coeliac disease patients and 21 non-coeliac controls made up a second, larger TCR-gamma (TRG) cohort.

For each case, genomic DNA was isolated from ten 5-um FFPE scrolls with the QIAamp DNA FFPE tissue kit. To test whether coeliac disease could be classified from the TCR repertoire, the study used duodenal biopsies that were formalin-fixed paraffin-embedded, fully anonymised, and surplus to diagnostic needs. General findings and caveats noted by the study authors: There was no way to tell repeated CDR3 amino acid sequences apart from PCR duplicates. In training, clustering based on TRD kmers put all 22 biopsies in the right class, and the reported leave-one-out accuracy was about 90%. TRG clustering correctly classified 51 of 54 biopsies (about 94%), with a reported leave-one-out accuracy of approximately 90%. Age was significantly different between the coeliac and control groups, but splitting the analysis by age did not give a significant classification. FFPE-derived DNA was found to be relatively degraded, and loss of a proportion of TCR sequences in each sample was likely caused by this degradation.

Sequenced: a duodenal biopsy. The receptor was derived from a human donor with celiac disease. The sequence joins TRGV5 to TRGJ1 or TRGJ2. The CDR3 protein sequence reads: CAAWDRRGYYKKLF. The sequenced DNA: TGTGCCGCCTGGGACAGGCGGGGGTATTATAAGAAACTCTTT.